Described below is a single T cell receptor (beta chain) sequence and its context. This record belongs to a study of blood T cell repertoires in COVID-19. Study-level background: Acute and convalescent COVID-19 samples came from the United States, Italy and Spain.

This CDR3 region has 14 residues. V gave up 3 bases and J gave up 2 bases; unmatched junction bases: 4. CDR1 is SGHRS and CDR2 is YFSETQ in the germline V gene. Participants had their cohort set by participant-reported clinical history. Original methodology: Amplifying reference gene primers gave estimates of nucleated cell counts. Repertoires were generated with immunoSEQ multiplex PCR, while TCRdb's copy carries only in-frame clones and drops some. Clonal size and the V and J genes are those of that table, whereas D and trimming came from the DNA. This sample carries 200,000 to 250,000 clones, about 82% of them seen once, and the ten largest clones take about 2.1%.

The chain links TRBV5-1 to TRBJ1-2, with 7 positions matching TRBD1. The receptor comes from a woman between 50 and 59 years old who had recovered from COVID-19. Sequences were obtained from PBMCs or T cells enriched from blood (not recorded which). For the CDR3, the DNA is TGCGCCAGCAGCTCCCAGACAGGGAACTATGGCTACACCTTC. As protein: CASSSQTGNYGYTF.